This T cell receptor beta chain appears in the sequencing data of a study of blood T cell repertoires in COVID-19 (dated by TCRdb to between 2020 and 2021). A note on the overall study: Collaborator samples came from the United States, Italy and Spain and covered acute and convalescent phases of COVID-19. The material from the prospective study consisted of cDNA or gDNA derived from T cells, B-cell-depleted T cells, or PBMCs. The dataset comprised deeply sampled blood TCRbeta repertoires from subjects exposed to, actively infected with, or recovered from COVID-19. The repertoires were released in a freely available public database meant as a resource for research on the immune response to SARS-CoV-2. The samples were drawn from two sources: the first 160 participants of the ongoing ImmuneRACE study, and over 950 subjects contributed by 6 global collaborators. A de-identified subject ID, COVID-19 status, age in years and sex were almost always included in the sample metadata. Where HLA class I and class II types were available, the types were taken from metadata supplied by the sample provider, not from assay-based typing. The paper as a whole reports these results and caveats: Clinical and demographic metadata were provided uncurated, with the amount varying by source and participant.

TCRbeta CDR3 regions were amplified from genomic DNA by means of the immunoSEQ Assay, a bias-controlled multiplex PCR. The study's own analysis went as follows. Nucleated cell counts per sample were estimated from amplification of reference gene primers within the assay. Sequence reads were collapsed and filtered to measure the absolute abundance of every unique TCRbeta CDR3 rearrangement. For each sample, productive Simpson clonality was calculated as the square root of Simpson's diversity index over productive rearrangements. TCRdb limited this immuneACCESS table to in-frame rearrangements with V and J called. A share of clones is missing; checked studies link under half to unresolved V genes, and the rest is unexplained. V and J calls plus clone size are reproduced from that table; the DNA served to infer D and trimming. This sample holds tens of thousands of clones; around 72% were observed only once. The ten largest clones represent 3% to 4.5% of the sample.

With respect to this clone: This receptor's antigen is unknown. The record has no base qualities; no much larger clone is one base away.

There are 14 amino acids in the CDR3, from cysteine to phenylalanine inclusive. Only CDR3 DNA remains: 42 bases, in frame from the first base. CDR1 SQVTM and CDR2 ANQGSEA are derived from the germline V gene. Trimming accounts for 5 bases at V and 7 bases at J, while the number of junction bases matched to no gene is 8. In Seattle, one collaborating source enrolled patients while the infection was active and tracked those patients longitudinally over the course of disease. The collaborating institutions used their own protocols to collect whole blood in K2EDTA tubes. For TCRbeta analysis, collaborator samples were shipped as frozen whole blood, as isolated PBMCs, or as DNA extracted from either sample type.

Recombination linked TRBV29-1 to TRBJ2-2; 9 middle bases align to TRBD1. The clonotype comes from a man aged 65 to 79 with COVID-19, enrolled during active disease. Sample: peripheral blood. The CDR3 in this case is CSVRATGGVGELFF. The DNA is TGCAGCGTTCGGGCGACAGGGGGTGTCGGGGAGCTGTTTTTT.